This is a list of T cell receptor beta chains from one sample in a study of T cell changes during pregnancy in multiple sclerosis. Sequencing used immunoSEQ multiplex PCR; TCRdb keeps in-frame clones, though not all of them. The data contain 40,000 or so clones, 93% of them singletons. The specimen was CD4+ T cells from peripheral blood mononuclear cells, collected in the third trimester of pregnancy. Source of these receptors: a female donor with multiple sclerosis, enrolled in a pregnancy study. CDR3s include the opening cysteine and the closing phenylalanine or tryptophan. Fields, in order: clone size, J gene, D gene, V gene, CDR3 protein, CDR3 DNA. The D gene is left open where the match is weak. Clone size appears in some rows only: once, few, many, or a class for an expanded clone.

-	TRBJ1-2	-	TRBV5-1	CASSPERGADGYTF	TGCGCCAGCAGCCCCGAACGGGGGGCAGATGGCTACACCTTC
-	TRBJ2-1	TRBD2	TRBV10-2	CASSEGLAGPSSYNEQFF	TGCGCCAGCAGTGAGGGACTAGCGGGACCAAGCTCCTACAATGAGCAGTTCTTC
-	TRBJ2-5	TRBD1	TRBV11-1	CASSQGAGETQYF	TGTGCCAGCAGCCAGGGGGCAGGAGAGACCCAGTACTTC
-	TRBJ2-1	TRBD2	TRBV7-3	CASSPSGTTSGSSSYNEQFF	TGTGCCAGCAGCCCTTCTGGCACGACTAGCGGATCCTCCTCCTACAATGAGCAGTTCTTC
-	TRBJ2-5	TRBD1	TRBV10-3	CAISEAGTVYQETQYF	TGTGCCATCAGTGAAGCCGGGACAGTGTACCAAGAGACCCAGTACTTC
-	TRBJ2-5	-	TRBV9	CASSAAEGGPWETQYF	TGTGCCAGCAGCGCAGCTGAGGGGGGGCCTTGGGAGACCCAGTACTTC
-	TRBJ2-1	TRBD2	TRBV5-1	CASYRLAGANEQFF	TGCGCCAGCTATCGACTAGCGGGGGCTAATGAGCAGTTCTTC
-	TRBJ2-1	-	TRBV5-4	CASSLQTGDYNEQFF	TGTGCCAGCAGCTTGCAAACGGGAGACTACAATGAGCAGTTCTTC
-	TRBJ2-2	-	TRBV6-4	CASRRQGDTGELFF	TGTGCCAGCAGGCGGCAGGGTGACACCGGGGAGCTGTTTTTT
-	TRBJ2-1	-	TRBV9	CASSGEGNEQFF	TGTGCCAGCAGTGGAGAGGGCAATGAGCAGTTCTTC
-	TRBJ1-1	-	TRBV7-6	CASSLVGQSEAFF	TGTGCCAGCAGCTTAGTCGGACAGTCTGAAGCTTTCTTT
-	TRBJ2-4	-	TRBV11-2	CASSFPGSDIQYF	TGTGCCAGCAGCTTCCCAGGTAGCGACATTCAGTACTTC
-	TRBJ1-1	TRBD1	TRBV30	CACPGDRLDTEAFF	TGTGCCTGCCCGGGGGACAGGCTGGACACTGAAGCTTTCTTT
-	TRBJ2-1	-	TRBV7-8	CASSSPGTLWFF	TGTGCCAGCAGCTCCCCCGGGACTCTTTGGTTCTTC
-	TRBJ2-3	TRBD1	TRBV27	CASSRRGRGGKHF	TGTGCCAGCAGTCGAAGGGGGCGCGGCGGTAAACATTTT
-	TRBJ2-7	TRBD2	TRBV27	CASSLVAGGYNEQYF	TGTGCCAGCAGTTTAGTAGCGGGGGGGTATAACGAGCAGTACTTC
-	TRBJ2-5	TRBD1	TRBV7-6	CASSSRTGGRVGTQYF	TGTGCCAGCAGCTCCCGGACAGGGGGCCGGGTCGGGACCCAGTACTTC
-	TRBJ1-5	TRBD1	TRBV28	CASSPQGAQYSNQPQHF	TGTGCCAGCAGTCCTCAGGGGGCACAGTATAGCAATCAGCCCCAGCATTTT
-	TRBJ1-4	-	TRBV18	CASSRGAGEKLFF	TGTGCCAGCTCCCGGGGGGCAGGAGAAAAACTGTTTTTT
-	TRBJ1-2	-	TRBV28	CASSLSSGVYGYTF	TGTGCCAGCAGTCTTAGCTCCGGGGTGTATGGCTACACCTTC
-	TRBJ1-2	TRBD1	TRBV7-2	CASSLQKGTVHGYTF	TGTGCCAGCAGCTTACAGAAGGGGACAGTGCATGGCTACACCTTC
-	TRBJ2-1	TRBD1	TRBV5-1	CASSLDRGGNEQFF	TGCGCCAGCAGCTTGGACAGGGGCGGGAATGAGCAGTTCTTC
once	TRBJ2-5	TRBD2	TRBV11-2	CASSFGTSGSRQETQYF	TGTGCCAGCAGCTTTGGGACTAGCGGGAGTCGCCAAGAGACCCAGTACTTC
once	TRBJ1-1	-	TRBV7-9	CASSLIIEWGHGTEAFF	TGTGCCAGCAGCTTAATAATCGAATGGGGGCATGGAACTGAAGCTTTCTTT
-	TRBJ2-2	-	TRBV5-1	CASTTVINTGELFF	TGCGCCAGCACTACCGTTATTAACACCGGGGAGCTGTTTTTT
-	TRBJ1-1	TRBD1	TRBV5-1	CASSKAGTGQGEAFF	TGCGCCAGCAGCAAAGCGGGGACAGGGCAGGGTGAAGCTTTCTTT
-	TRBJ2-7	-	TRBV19	CASSITGLGEQYF	TGTGCCAGTAGTATAACGGGATTAGGGGAGCAGTACTTC
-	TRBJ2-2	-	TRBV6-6	CASSYGGSNGELFF	TGTGCCAGCAGTTACGGAGGGTCGAACGGGGAGCTGTTTTTT
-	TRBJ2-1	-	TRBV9	CASSARARNNEQFF	TGTGCCAGCAGCGCGCGGGCTAGAAACAATGAGCAGTTCTTC
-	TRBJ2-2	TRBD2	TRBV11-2	CASTPLALPSRGGELFF	TGTGCCAGCACCCCACTAGCGTTACCTTCGAGAGGCGGGGAGCTGTTTTTT
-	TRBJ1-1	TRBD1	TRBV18	CASSAKATGGAGEAFF	TGTGCCAGCTCAGCTAAGGCAACAGGGGGTGCGGGTGAAGCTTTCTTT
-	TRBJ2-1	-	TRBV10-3	CAISPGPSNEQFF	TGTGCCATCAGTCCTGGCCCCTCCAATGAGCAGTTCTTC
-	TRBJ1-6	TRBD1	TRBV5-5	CASSLPGTGGLSPLHF	TGTGCCAGCAGCTTACCTGGGACAGGGGGGCTCTCACCCCTCCACTTT
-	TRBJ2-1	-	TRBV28	CASSIATSMSEQFF	TGTGCCAGCAGTATAGCCACGAGTATGAGTGAGCAGTTCTTC
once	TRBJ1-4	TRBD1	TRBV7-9	CASSERTGDEKLFF	TGTGCCAGCAGCGAGAGGACAGGGGATGAAAAACTGTTTTTT
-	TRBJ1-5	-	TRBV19	CATLYREGQPQHF	TGTGCCACCCTGTACAGGGAGGGTCAGCCCCAGCATTTT
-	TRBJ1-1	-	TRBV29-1	CSVRVSGPGEAFF	TGCAGCGTGCGGGTTTCCGGCCCTGGGGAAGCTTTCTTT
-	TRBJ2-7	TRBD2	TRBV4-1	CASSQDRGLVVGEQYF	TGCGCCAGCAGCCAAGATCGCGGACTAGTGGTCGGCGAGCAGTACTTC
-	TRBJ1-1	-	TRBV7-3	CASSPGGEATEEAFF	TGTGCCAGCAGCCCCGGGGGGGAGGCGACGGAAGAAGCTTTCTTT
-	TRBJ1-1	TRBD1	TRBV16	CASSRTGGTEAFF	TGTGCCAGCAGCCGTACAGGGGGGACTGAAGCTTTCTTT
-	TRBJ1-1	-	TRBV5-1	CASSPGEGWTEAFF	TGCGCCAGCAGCCCGGGGGAGGGTTGGACTGAAGCTTTCTTT
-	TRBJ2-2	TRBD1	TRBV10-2	CASSESGGRTGELFF	TGCGCCAGCAGTGAGTCAGGGGGCCGAACCGGGGAGCTGTTTTTT
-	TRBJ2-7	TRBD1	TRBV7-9	CASSRGGQGRHEQYF	TGTGCCAGCAGCCGAGGGGGACAGGGGAGACACGAGCAGTACTTC
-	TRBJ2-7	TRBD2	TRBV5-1	CASGGGSYEQYF	TGCGCCAGCGGCGGGGGATCCTACGAGCAGTACTTC
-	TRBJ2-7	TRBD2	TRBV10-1	CASSESRLAGRYEQYF	TGCGCCAGCAGTGAGTCCCGACTAGCGGGCCGGTACGAGCAGTACTTC
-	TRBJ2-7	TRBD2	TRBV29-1	CSVGASGGYEQYF	TGCAGCGTTGGGGCTAGCGGGGGCTACGAGCAGTACTTC